What follows are 26 T cell receptor beta chains derived from one specimen sequenced in a study of cytomegalovirus exposure and HLA in healthy donors. A multiplex PCR was run with 60 Vbeta primers and 13 Jbeta primers. Produced via immunoSEQ multiplex PCR; TCRdb's table is partial and in-frame only. This sample's table reports 150,000 to 200,000 clones. The sample comprised PBMCs. These TCRs come from a man younger than 40 in good health and CMV-seronegative.

The V and J genes are TRBV7-8 and TRBJ2-1, with D possibly being TRBD2 (5 bases). The germline V gene has CDR1 SGHVS and CDR2 FQNEAQ. V dropped 3 bases and J dropped 6 bases, with 18 bases sitting between them. This CDR3 region has 16 residues. The CDR3 sequence is CASSLTRRLTSNEQFF. For the CDR3, the DNA is TGTGCCAGCAGCTTGACAAGAAGACTAACCTCCAATGAGCAGTTCTTC.

This chain connects TRBV7-9 to TRBJ2-1, with D tentatively TRBD1 (6 bases). From germline, CDR1 is SEHNR and CDR2 FQNEAQ (reference sequence). The V end lost 3 bases, the J end lost 10 bases, and 10 bases lay between the germline ends. The CDR3 loop spans 12 amino acids. Here the CDR3 DNA reads TGTGCCAGCAGCTTCGGGACATCGGAGCAGTTCTTC. Translating it yields CASSFGTSEQFF.

The chain employs TRBV11-2 and TRBJ2-3, with TRBD2 identical over 11 bases. J gave up 3 bases and V 2 bases, and 4 bases lay outside the gene matches. The CDR3 extends over 16 amino acids. Germline V gene sequence: CDR1 SGHAT, CDR2 FQNNGV. The CDR3 region is CASSLTSGSGTDTQYF. The CDR3 nucleotides read TGTGCCAGCAGCTTAACTAGCGGGAGCGGAACAGATACGCAGTATTTT.

The V and J genes are TRBV5-5 and TRBJ2-1; TRBD2 is a possible D gene (5 bases). CDR1 SGHKS and CDR2 YYEKEE come from the germline V gene (reference sequence). The CDR3 has 16 residues. V dropped 5 bases and J dropped 0 bases, with 15 bases sitting between them. CDR3 sequence reads: CASRSGLASSYNEQFF. As DNA, the CDR3 is TGTGCCAGCAGGAGTGGTTTAGCGAGCTCCTACAATGAGCAGTTCTTC.

The J gene is TRBJ1-5, the V gene TRBV7-6, with a tentative D call TRBD1 (5 bases). The germline CDR1 and CDR2 sequences are SGHVS and FNYEAQ. This CDR3 is 13 amino acids long. V dropped 1 base and J dropped 4 bases, with 5 bases sitting between them. The CDR3 here is CASSLGQNQPQHF. Here the CDR3 DNA reads TGTGCCAGCAGCTTAGGACAGAATCAGCCCCAGCATTTT.

The chain links TRBV5-4 to TRBJ2-2, with 8 bases identical to TRBD2. The CDR3 consists of 16 residues. Trimming at V came to 0 bases and at J to 0 bases, leaving 1 base not matched to a gene. Germline CDR1 reads SGHNT; CDR2 reads YYREEE (reference sequence). The CDR3 is CASSLAGGPNTGELFF. The CDR3 region has the DNA TGTGCCAGCAGCTTGGCGGGAGGGCCGAACACCGGGGAGCTGTTTTTT.

This sequence joins TRBV6-5 and TRBJ1-2, with D tentatively TRBD1 (5 bases). Trimming removed 6 bases from V and 3 bases from J, with 14 bases in between. Germline CDR1 MNHEY, CDR2 SVGAGI. There are 14 residues in the CDR3. The CDR3 nucleotides are TGTGCCAGCAGCCCACGGGGGTCCTACTATGGCTACACCTTC. The encoded protein is CASSPRGSYYGYTF.

J is TRBJ2-7 and V is TRBV30, with TRBD2 identical over 16 bases. The germline CDR1 and CDR2 sequences are GTSNPN and SVGIG (reference sequence). Unmatched junction bases numbered 8, after V lost 5 bases and J lost 10 bases. The CDR3 is made up of 14 amino acids. The CDR3 protein is CAWEMGLAGGRQYF. Written as DNA, the CDR3 is TGTGCCTGGGAGATGGGACTAGCGGGAGGGCGTCAGTACTTC.

CDR3 loop: CASSTRDRPYEQYF. The CDR3 DNA reads TGTGCCAGTAGTACCCGGGACAGACCCTACGAGCAGTACTTC. The rearrangement joins TRBV19 to TRBJ2-7, with TRBD1 identical over 7 bases. The CDR3 spans 14 residues. Per the germline V gene, CDR1 is LNHDA and CDR2 is SQIVND (reference sequence). Losses at the gene ends were 4 bases for V and 2 bases for J; bases not matched to a gene: 5. The whole variable domain, filled in from reference TRBV19 and TRBJ2-7, reads DGGITQSPKYLFRKEGQNVTLSCEQNLNHDAMYWYRQDPGQGLRLIYYSQIVNDFQKGDIAEGYSVSREKKESFPLTVTSAQKNPTAFYLCASSTRDRPYEQYFGPGTRLTVT.

V usage is TRBV4-3 and J usage is TRBJ1-3, with 9 bases lining up with TRBD1. V was pared by 0 bases and J by 4 bases, with 4 bases of the junction left unmatched. CDR3 length equals 16 residues. In germline, CDR1 is LGHNA, CDR2 YSLEER. The CDR3 is CASSQDSTGGGNTIYF. As DNA, the CDR3 is TGCGCCAGCAGCCAAGATTCGACAGGGGGAGGAAACACCATATATTTT.

The rearrangement uses TRBV4-2 and TRBJ2-5, with unresolved D. The J call is doubtful: the DNA matches TRBJ2-7 better. This CDR3 contains 13 residues. Germline V CDR1 and CDR2: LGHNA, YNFKEQ. Written as DNA, the CDR3 is TGTGCCAGCAGCCAAGACAGGTCCTACGAGCAGTACTTC. Amino acid sequence: CASSQDRSYEQYF.

V usage is TRBV19 and J usage is TRBJ2-1; the match to TRBD2 covers 14 bases. This CDR3 has 15 residues. V lost 4 bases and J lost 8; bases outside the gene matches: 4. The germline V gene encodes CDR1 LNHDA and CDR2 SQIVND (reference sequence). The CDR3 loop is CASSTGLAGGYEQFF. In nucleotides, the CDR3 is TGTGCCAGTAGTACCGGACTAGCGGGAGGATATGAGCAGTTCTTC.

The chain has TRBV5-8 and TRBJ1-3; D may be TRBD1 (5 bases). CDR1 SGHTS and CDR2 YDEGEE come from the germline V gene. The CDR3 length is 16 residues. V lost 6 bases, J lost 2 bases, and 18 bases lay in between. The CDR3 loop reads CASNFRRARTGNTIYF. DNA of the CDR3: TGTGCCAGCAACTTCCGCAGGGCCAGAACTGGAAACACCATATATTTT.

The rearrangement joins TRBV11-1 to TRBJ1-1, with 9 bases fitting TRBD1. Unmatched junction bases numbered 12, after V lost 5 bases and J lost 5 bases. The germline gives CDR1 SGHAT, CDR2 FQDESV (reference sequence). The CDR3 length is 16 residues. The CDR3 DNA follows: TGTGCCAGCAGCGACCTATTTGGGACAGGGATGACTGAAGCTTTCTTT. Protein sequence: CASSDLFGTGMTEAFF.

DNA of the CDR3: TGCGCCAGCAGTAGCGGGGGCGGCACAGATACGCAGTATTTT. Its protein is CASSSGGGTDTQYF. The genes are TRBV10-1 and TRBJ2-3, with TRBD2 matching 8 bases. Germline lookup yields CDR1 WNHNN and CDR2 SYGVQD (reference sequence). The J segment lost 1 base and the V segment lost 5 bases, leaving 2 bases of the junction unmatched. CDR3 size: 14 residues.

The chain combines TRBV7-9 with TRBJ1-2; unclear D gene. V was trimmed by 6 bases and J by 8 bases, leaving 10 bases between them. Looked up from germline, CDR1 is SEHNR and CDR2 is FQNEAQ (reference sequence). The CDR3 is 11 residues long. CDR3 residues: CASSLEGGYTF. For the CDR3, the DNA is TGTGCCAGCAGTCTCGAGGGAGGCTACACCTTC.

V and J are TRBV6-6 and TRBJ2-7; TRBD1 agrees at 8 bases. The germline V gene encodes CDR1 MNHNY and CDR2 SVGAGI (reference sequence). The CDR3 is 14 amino acids. V shed 6 bases, J shed 0 bases, and the junction held 4 bases outside the gene matches. Written as DNA, the CDR3 is TGTGCCAGCAGAACGGGACAGGACTCCTACGAGCAGTACTTC. Protein sequence: CASRTGQDSYEQYF.

The rearrangement uses TRBV28 and TRBJ1-1; a weak D match, TRBD1 (5 bases). V dropped 7 bases and J dropped 4 bases, with 22 bases sitting between them. This CDR3 spans 16 amino acids. Germline assignment: CDR1 MDHEN and CDR2 SYDVKM. Here the CDR3 reads CASTQWEGKIGTEAFF. CDR3 bases: TGTGCCAGCACCCAATGGGAGGGGAAGATAGGCACTGAAGCTTTCTTT.

V gene TRBV27 combines with J gene TRBJ1-6; D remains ambiguous. Trimming shortened V by 1 base and J by 8 bases, and 18 bases separated the two germline ends. Germline lookup yields CDR1 MNHEY and CDR2 SMNVEV (reference sequence). The CDR3 loop spans 17 amino acids. The CDR3 DNA follows: TGTGCCAGCAGTTTATTTGCGCGGGGTCCCAAAGATTCACCCCTCCACTTT. Its translation is CASSLFARGPKDSPLHF.

The chain joins TRBV10-3 to TRBJ1-2; unclear D gene. The V gene lost 7 bases and the J gene lost 6 bases, with 15 bases spanning the gap. Germline V gene data show CDR1 as ENHRY and CDR2 as SYGVKD. This CDR3 is built from 13 residues. This CDR3 is CAITTGEGDGYTF. In DNA, the CDR3 is TGTGCCATCACCACTGGGGAGGGTGATGGCTACACCTTC.

V and J are TRBV6-1 and TRBJ2-3, with TRBD1 matching 8 bases. The V gene end was trimmed by 6 bases and the J gene end by 1 base; junction bases not matched to a gene: 6. Germline V lookup: CDR1 MNHNS, CDR2 SASEGT. The CDR3 length is 15 residues. The CDR3 DNA is TGTGCCAGCAGGAGGCAGGGGGCGCGCACAGATACGCAGTATTTT. This codes for CASRRQGARTDTQYF.

The genes are TRBV7-2 and TRBJ2-5; 8 nucleotides align to TRBD2. Germline CDR1 and CDR2: SGHTA and FQGNSA. Germline trimming cut 5 bases from V and 1 base from J; bases unmatched to any gene: 6. This CDR3 has 15 amino acids. DNA of the CDR3: TGTGCCAGCAGCGGAATGGCGGGAGGCCAAGAGACCCAGTACTTC. Translated, it gives CASSGMAGGQETQYF.

The V gene is TRBV5-1, the J gene TRBJ2-1; TRBD2 aligns across 10 bases. The germline V gene encodes CDR1 SGHRS and CDR2 YFSETQ. The CDR3 is 14 amino acids. V lost 2 bases and J lost 7; bases outside the gene matches: 3. The CDR3 nucleotides read TGCGCCAGCAGCTTAGCGGGAGGGCGGAATGAGCAGTTCTTC. Protein sequence: CASSLAGGRNEQFF.

The rearrangement uses TRBV20-1 and TRBJ2-5; D gene uncertain. In germline, CDR1 is DFQATT, CDR2 SNEGSKA (reference sequence). The CDR3 loop spans 10 amino acids. The V gene lost 6 bases and the J gene lost 2 bases, with 4 bases spanning the gap. The CDR3 spells CSALQETQYF. The CDR3 DNA reads TGCAGTGCCCTACAAGAGACCCAGTACTTC.

This sequence joins TRBV28 and TRBJ2-6; 9 bases fit TRBD1. With 7 bases clipped from V and 7 bases from J, the junction kept 5 bases outside the gene matches. Looked up from germline, CDR1 is MDHEN and CDR2 is SYDVKM. This CDR3 contains 14 residues. This chain's CDR3 is CASTGTGQANVLTF. CDR3 nucleotides: TGTGCCAGCACCGGGACAGGGCAAGCCAACGTCCTGACTTTC. Filled out from reference TRBV28 and TRBJ2-6, the complete variable domain reads DVKVTQSSRYLVKRTGEKVFLECVQDMDHENMFWYRQDPGLGLRLIYFSYDVKMKEKGDIPEGYSVSREKKERFSLILESASTNQTSMYLCASTGTGQANVLTFGAGSRLTVL.

The chain recombines TRBV7-9 with TRBJ2-7; 12 positions agree with TRBD2. The germline V gene has CDR1 SEHNR and CDR2 FQNEAQ (reference sequence). The CDR3 has 17 residues. The V gene end was trimmed by 5 bases and the J gene end by 5 bases; junction bases not matched to a gene: 13. The CDR3 sequence is CASSQLTGLAGQDEQYF. The DNA for the CDR3 is TGTGCCAGCAGCCAATTAACCGGACTAGCGGGGCAGGACGAGCAGTACTTC.